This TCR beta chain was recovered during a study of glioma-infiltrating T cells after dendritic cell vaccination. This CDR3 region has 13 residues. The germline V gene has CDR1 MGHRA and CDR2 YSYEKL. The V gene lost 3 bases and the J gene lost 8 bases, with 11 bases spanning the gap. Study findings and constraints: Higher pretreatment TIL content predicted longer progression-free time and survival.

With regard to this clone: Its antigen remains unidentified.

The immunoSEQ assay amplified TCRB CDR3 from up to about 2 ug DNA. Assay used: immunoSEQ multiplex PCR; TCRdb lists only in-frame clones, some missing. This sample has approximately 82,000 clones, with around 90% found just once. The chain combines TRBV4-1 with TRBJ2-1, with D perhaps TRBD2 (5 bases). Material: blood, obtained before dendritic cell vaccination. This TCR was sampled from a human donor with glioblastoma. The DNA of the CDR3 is TGCGCCAGCAGCCACCGTTGGGGAGATGAGCAGTTCTTC. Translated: CASSHRWGDEQFF.